Described below is a single T cell receptor beta chain sequence and its context. The data originate from a study of blood T cell repertoires in COVID-19. Whole-study context: From T cells, B-cell-depleted T cells, or PBMCs came the material, which was cDNA or gDNA.

Recruited during active infection, patients (from Seattle) were subsequently followed longitudinally. Looked up from germline, CDR1 is DFQATT and CDR2 is SNEGSKA (reference sequence). The CDR3 length is 13 residues. Trimming removed 3 bases from V and 5 bases from J, with 13 bases in between. Original methodology: Amplification of reference gene primers was used by the study to estimate nucleated cell counts. TCRdb keeps only in-frame clones here, not all; method: immunoSEQ multiplex PCR. The V and J calls and clone size are taken from that table; D and trimming were inferred from the DNA. Of 150,000 to 200,000 clones listed, roughly 77% are singletons.

This receptor was obtained from a woman in her 40s with COVID-19, enrolled during active disease. Sequenced sample: peripheral blood. The chain joins TRBV20-1 to TRBJ2-5, with a possible D match to TRBD2 (6 bases). CDR3 residues: CSASRGGEETQYF. The CDR3 nucleotides are TGCAGTGCTAGTAGGGGCGGGGAGGAGACCCAGTACTTC.